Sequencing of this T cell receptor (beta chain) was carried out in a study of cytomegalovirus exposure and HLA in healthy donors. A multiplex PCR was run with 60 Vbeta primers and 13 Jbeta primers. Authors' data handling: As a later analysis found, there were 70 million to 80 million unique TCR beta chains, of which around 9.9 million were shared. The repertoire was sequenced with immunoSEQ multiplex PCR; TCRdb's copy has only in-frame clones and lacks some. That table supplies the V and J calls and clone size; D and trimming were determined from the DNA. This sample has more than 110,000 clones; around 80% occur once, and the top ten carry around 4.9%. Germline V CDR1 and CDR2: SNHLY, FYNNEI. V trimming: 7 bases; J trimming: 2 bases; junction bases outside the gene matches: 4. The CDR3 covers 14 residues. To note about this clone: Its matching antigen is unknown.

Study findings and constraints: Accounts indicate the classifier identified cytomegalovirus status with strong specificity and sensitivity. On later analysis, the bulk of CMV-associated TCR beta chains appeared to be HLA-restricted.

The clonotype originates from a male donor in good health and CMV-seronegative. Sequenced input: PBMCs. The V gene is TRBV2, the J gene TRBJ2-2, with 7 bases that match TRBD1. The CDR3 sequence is CASTWDRNTGELFF. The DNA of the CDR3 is TGTGCCAGCACTTGGGACAGAAACACCGGGGAGCTGTTTTTT.